The TCR beta chain described here comes from a study of T cell responses to AZD1222 COVID-19 vaccine. Only in-frame clones appear in the TCRdb table, and some are missing; sequencing was by immunoSEQ multiplex PCR. The sample carries fewer than 150,000 clones, about 88% recorded once. Note on this clone: The antigen is undetermined.

CDR3 length: 14 amino acids. Germline CDR1 and CDR2: MNHEY and SMNVEV (reference sequence). Trimming took 7 bases from V and 2 from J; bases not matched to a gene: 2. Study findings and constraints: Donors were largely white British and mainly female; clonal diversity was possibly underestimated. Repertoires were sampled only after the peak T cell response. With dominance at 160-218 and 743-854, vaccine-associated CD4 TCRs spanned spike.

The sample in question was peripheral blood, obtained on day 0 of AZD1222 vaccination. This sequence originates from an adult in good health. This sequence joins TRBV27 and TRBJ2-6; 7 nucleotides align to TRBD1. CDR3 nucleotide sequence: TGTGCCAGCAAACAGGGGACTGGGGCCAACGTCCTGACTTTC. Its translation is CASKQGTGANVLTF.